This T cell receptor beta chain was identified in a study of human thymus T cells. General study results and limits: Among unrelated individuals, related research reported thymic repertoires that overlapped highly. Across thymic and blood repertoires, the usage of V and J genes appeared to be biased.

Germline V gene data show CDR1 as SGHTA and CDR2 as FQGNSA. Deletions cut 6 bases from V and 8 bases from J, with 20 bases between. CDR3 length: 15 residues. Data came from immunoSEQ multiplex PCR; TCRdb stores just in-frame clones and leaves some out. This table holds roughly 130,000 clones, about 93% found once. Thymic samples were excised during corrective heart operations. It was healthy Finnish infants having corrective surgery for congenital heart defects who were the donors. This clone was picked up a small number of times. Antigen specificity is unknown. The sequenced sample was thymus tissue. This receptor was identified in a boy under two years old with a congenital heart defect but otherwise immunologically healthy. The genes are TRBV7-2 and TRBJ2-4; maybe TRBD1 (6 bases). The CDR3 sequence is CASSFRWGPRDIQYF. The CDR3, as DNA: TGTGCCAGCAGTTTTCGATGGGGGCCCAGGGACATTCAGTACTTC.